This entry concerns a single TCR beta chain. Because it lacks the conserved phenylalanine or tryptophan at the end, this CDR3 is likely a read error. CDR1 is LGHNA and CDR2 is YNFKEQ in the germline V gene. The CDR3 totals 14 residues. The source of the sample is a study of tumor and adjacent non-tumor tissue in lung cancer. The library came from three nested PCR rounds adapted from ARM-PCR protocols. TCRdb recomputed calls from the multiplex PCR reads with MiXCR, one row per CDR3 protein. Of about 67,000 distinct CDR3 sequences listed, more than 75% are singletons. This sample's RNA came from whole unsorted tissue. This non-tumor lung sample came from over 3 cm beyond the tumor edge.

The sequence came from a man aged 60 to 69 with non-small cell lung cancer. The chain has TRBV4-2 and TRBJ2-7, with 9 bases fitting TRBD1. The specimen sequenced was distant non-tumor lung tissue. The CDR3 nucleotides read TGTGCCAACAGCCCGACAGGGGGTAGGGACGATCAGTACATC. Amino acid sequence: CANSPTGGRDDQYI.